The sequence of this T cell receptor beta chain was determined in a study of OX40 agonist ivuxolimab in advanced cancers. Study at large: The treatment was a fully human IgG2 OX40 agonist, ivuxolimab.

Generated by immunoSEQ multiplex PCR, the TCRdb table keeps only in-frame clones and is missing some. The sample consists of 60,000 to 70,000 clones, 80% to 90% of them appearing once. CDR1 and CDR2 from the germline V gene are SGHAT and FQNNGV. The CDR3 has 12 residues. V dropped 4 bases and J dropped 12 bases, with 12 bases sitting between them. Enrollment shut out patients with autoimmune disease history or systemic immunosuppression. The source was CD4+ or CD8+ T cells sorted from blood, collected in a trial of the OX40 agonist ivuxolimab. This chain joins TRBV11-2 and TRBJ1-4; no reliable D call. The source is an adult with an advanced solid tumor such as melanoma, head and neck, liver or kidney cancer. As DNA, the CDR3 is TGTGCCAGCAGCTCCCCCCAACGTGAACTGTTTTTT. Amino acid sequence: CASSSPQRELFF.